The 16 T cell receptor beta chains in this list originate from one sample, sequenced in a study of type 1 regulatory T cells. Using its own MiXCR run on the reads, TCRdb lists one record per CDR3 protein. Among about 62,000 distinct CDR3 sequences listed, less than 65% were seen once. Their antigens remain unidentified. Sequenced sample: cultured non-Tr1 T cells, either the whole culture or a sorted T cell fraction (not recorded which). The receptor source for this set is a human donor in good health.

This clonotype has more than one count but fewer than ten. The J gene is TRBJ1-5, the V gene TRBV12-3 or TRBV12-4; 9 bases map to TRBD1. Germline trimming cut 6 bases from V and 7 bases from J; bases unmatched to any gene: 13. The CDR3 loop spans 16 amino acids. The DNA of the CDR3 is TGTGCCAGCAGCCAAGGGACAGGGAGGACGGGACAGCCCCAGCATTTT. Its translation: CASSQGTGRTGQPQHF.

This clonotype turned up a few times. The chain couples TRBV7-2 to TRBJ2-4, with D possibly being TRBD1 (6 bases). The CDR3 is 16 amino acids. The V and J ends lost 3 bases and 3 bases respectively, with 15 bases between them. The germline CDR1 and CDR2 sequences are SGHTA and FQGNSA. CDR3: CASSFTGTTLKNIQYF. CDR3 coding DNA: TGTGCCAGCAGCTTTACAGGGACAACCCTCAAAAACATTCAGTACTTC.

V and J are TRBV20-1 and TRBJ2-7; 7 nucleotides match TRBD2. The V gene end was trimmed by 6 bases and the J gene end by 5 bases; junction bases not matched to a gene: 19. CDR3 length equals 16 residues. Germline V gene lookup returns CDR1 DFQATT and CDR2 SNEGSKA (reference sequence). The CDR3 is CSATSPAAGVGDEQYF. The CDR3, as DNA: TGCAGTGCAACCTCGCCCGCGGCGGGAGTAGGGGACGAGCAGTACTTC.

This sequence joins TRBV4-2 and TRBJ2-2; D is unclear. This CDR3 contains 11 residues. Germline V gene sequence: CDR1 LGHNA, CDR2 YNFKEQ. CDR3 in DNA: TGTGAGACCCTGAACACCGGGGAGCTGTTTTTT. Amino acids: CETLNTGELFF.

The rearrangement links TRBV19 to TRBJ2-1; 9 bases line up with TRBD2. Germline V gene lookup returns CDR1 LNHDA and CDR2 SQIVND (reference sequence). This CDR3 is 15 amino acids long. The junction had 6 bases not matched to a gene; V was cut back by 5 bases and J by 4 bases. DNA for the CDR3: TGTGCCAGTAGTGGACTAGCGAGTACGTACAATGAGCAGTTCTTC. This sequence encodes CASSGLASTYNEQFF. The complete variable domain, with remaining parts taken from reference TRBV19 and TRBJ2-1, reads DGGITQSPKYLFRKEGQNVTLSCEQNLNHDAMYWYRQDPGQGLRLIYYSQIVNDFQKGDIAEGYSVSREKKESFPLTVTSAQKNPTAFYLCASSGLASTYNEQFFGPGTRLTVL.

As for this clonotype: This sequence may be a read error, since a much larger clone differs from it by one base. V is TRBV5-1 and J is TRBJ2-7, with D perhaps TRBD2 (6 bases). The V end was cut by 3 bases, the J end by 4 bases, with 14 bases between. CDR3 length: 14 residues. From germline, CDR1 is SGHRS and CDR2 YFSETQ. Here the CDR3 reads CASSSGDFRYEQYF. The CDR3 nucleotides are TGCGCCAGCAGCTCGGGGGACTTCCGGTACGAGCAGTACTTC.

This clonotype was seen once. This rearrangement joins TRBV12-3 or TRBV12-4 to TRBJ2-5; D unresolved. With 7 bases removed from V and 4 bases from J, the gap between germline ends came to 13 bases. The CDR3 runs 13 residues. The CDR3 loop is CASNRQNSETQYF. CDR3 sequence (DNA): TGTGCCAGCAATCGGCAGAACTCAGAGACCCAGTACTTC.

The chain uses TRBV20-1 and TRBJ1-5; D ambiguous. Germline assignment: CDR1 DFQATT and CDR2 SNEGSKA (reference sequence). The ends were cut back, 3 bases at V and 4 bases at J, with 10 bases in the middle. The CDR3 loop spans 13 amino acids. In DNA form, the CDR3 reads TGCAGTGCTAGTTTGGCGGAAAATCAGCCCCAGCATTTT. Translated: CSASLAENQPQHF.

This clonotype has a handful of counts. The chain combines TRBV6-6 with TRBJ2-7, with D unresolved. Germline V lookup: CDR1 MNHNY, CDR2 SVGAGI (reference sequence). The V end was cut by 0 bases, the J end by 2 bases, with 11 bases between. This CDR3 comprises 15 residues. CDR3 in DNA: TGTGCCAGCAGTTACTCATCGACACCTCCCTACGAGCAGTACTTC. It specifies CASSYSSTPPYEQYF.

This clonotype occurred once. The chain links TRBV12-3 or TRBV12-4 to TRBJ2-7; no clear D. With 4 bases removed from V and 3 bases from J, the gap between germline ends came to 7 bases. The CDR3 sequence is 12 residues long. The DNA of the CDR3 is TGTGCCAGCAGTTCTCGAGACTACGAGCAGTACTTC. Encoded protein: CASSSRDYEQYF.

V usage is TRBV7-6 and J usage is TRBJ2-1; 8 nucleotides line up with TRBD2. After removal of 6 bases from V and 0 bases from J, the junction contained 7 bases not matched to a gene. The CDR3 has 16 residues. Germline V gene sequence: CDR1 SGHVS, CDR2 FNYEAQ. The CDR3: CASRGVAGSSYNEQFF. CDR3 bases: TGTGCCAGCAGGGGGGTAGCGGGAAGCTCCTACAATGAGCAGTTCTTC.

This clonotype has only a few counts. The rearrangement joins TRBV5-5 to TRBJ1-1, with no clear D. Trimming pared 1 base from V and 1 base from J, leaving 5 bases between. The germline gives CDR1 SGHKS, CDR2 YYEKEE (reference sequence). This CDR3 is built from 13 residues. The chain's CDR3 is CASSLSTNTEAFF. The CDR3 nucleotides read TGTGCCAGCAGCTTGTCCACGAACACTGAAGCTTTCTTT.

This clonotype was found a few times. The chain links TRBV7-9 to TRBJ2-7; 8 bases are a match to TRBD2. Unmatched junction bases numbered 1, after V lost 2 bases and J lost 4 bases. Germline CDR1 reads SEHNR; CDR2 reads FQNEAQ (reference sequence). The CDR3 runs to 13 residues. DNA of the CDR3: TGTGCCAGCAGCTTACGGGGGGGTTACGAGCAGTACTTC. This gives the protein CASSLRGGYEQYF.

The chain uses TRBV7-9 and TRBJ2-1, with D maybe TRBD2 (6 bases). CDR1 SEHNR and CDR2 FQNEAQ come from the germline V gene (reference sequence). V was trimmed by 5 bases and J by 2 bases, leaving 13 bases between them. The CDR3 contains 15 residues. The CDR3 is CASSPPGTPYNEQFF. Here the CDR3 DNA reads TGTGCCAGCAGCCCCCCCGGGACTCCCTACAATGAGCAGTTCTTC.

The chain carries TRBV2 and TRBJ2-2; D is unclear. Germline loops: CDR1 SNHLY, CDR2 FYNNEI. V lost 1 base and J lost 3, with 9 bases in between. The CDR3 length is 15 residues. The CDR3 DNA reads TGTGCCAGCAGTGAAGTAGGGTTGGACACCGGGGAGCTGTTTTTT. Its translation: CASSEVGLDTGELFF.

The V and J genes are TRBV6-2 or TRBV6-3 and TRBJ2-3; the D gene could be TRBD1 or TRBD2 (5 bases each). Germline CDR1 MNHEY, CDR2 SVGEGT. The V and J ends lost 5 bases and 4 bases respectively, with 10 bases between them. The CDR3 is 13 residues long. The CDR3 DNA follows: TGTGCCAGCAGTAGGGGAGTCGCAGATACGCAGTATTTT. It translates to CASSRGVADTQYF.